A single sample is the source of the 24 T cell receptor beta chains below, sequenced in a study of shared T cell receptors in the human thymus. Using immunoSEQ multiplex PCR, the repertoire was profiled, and TCRdb retains in-frame clones only, with some absent. The data contain more than 550,000 clones, 80% to 90% of them singletons. The same specimen was also included in a second study, on human thymus T cells.

Sequencing input: thymocytes. The source of these receptors is a boy under three years old with a congenital heart defect.

The chain joins TRBV7-2 to TRBJ1-6; the match to TRBD1 covers 11 bases. This CDR3 contains 18 residues. Germline V gene sequence: CDR1 SGHTA, CDR2 FQGNSA. V lost 5 bases, J lost 8 bases, and 14 bases stayed unmatched. Written as DNA, the CDR3 is TGTGCCAGCAGCGTTTCGAGGGGACAGGGGGTTTCGGATTCACCCCTCCACTTT. It translates to CASSVSRGQGVSDSPLHF.

J is TRBJ1-5 and V is TRBV28; no firm D call. V was cut by 7 bases and J by 5 bases, with 21 bases left in between. This CDR3 is 16 amino acids long. CDR1 is MDHEN, CDR2 SYDVKM, per germline. The CDR3 region is CASTPIPRGYYQPQHF. In DNA, the CDR3 is TGTGCCAGCACCCCGATTCCCCGCGGTTACTATCAGCCCCAGCATTTT.

This sequence joins TRBV5-5 and TRBJ2-3; the D is unclear. V lost 4 bases and J 1 base, leaving 10 bases between the germline ends. Looked up from germline, CDR1 is SGHKS and CDR2 is YYEKEE (reference sequence). The CDR3 sequence is 14 residues long. The CDR3 DNA reads TGTGCCAGCAGCCCCTTGAGGCGCACAGATACGCAGTATTTT. It is translated as CASSPLRRTDTQYF.

This sequence joins TRBV5-1 and TRBJ1-1, with D possibly TRBD1 on 5 matching bases. Germline-derived CDR1 and CDR2 are SGHRS and YFSETQ. The CDR3 runs to 17 residues. V was cut by 1 base and J by 2 bases, with 18 bases left in between. The CDR3 reads CASSLPKQEGSNTEAFF. The CDR3 bases are TGCGCCAGCAGCTTGCCCAAGCAGGAGGGGTCAAACACTGAAGCTTTCTTT.

The chain uses TRBV13 and TRBJ2-3, with D possibly matching TRBD2 (5 bases). The CDR3 consists of 16 residues. The V end was cut by 1 base, the J end by 5 bases, with 16 bases between. CDR1 PRHDT and CDR2 FYEKMQ come from the germline V gene (reference sequence). The CDR3 reads CASSLDLGESGDTQYF. The DNA for the CDR3 is TGTGCCAGCAGCTTAGATTTGGGTGAGAGCGGAGATACGCAGTATTTT.

The chain employs TRBV4-1 and TRBJ2-1; TRBD1 agrees at 7 bases. Trimming at V came to 1 base and at J to 13 bases, leaving 7 bases not matched to a gene. The CDR3 loop spans 13 amino acids. From germline, CDR1 is MGHRA and CDR2 YSYEKL. The CDR3 DNA reads TGCGCCAGCAGCCAAGCCCTAACAGGGGATCAGTTCTTC. It is translated as CASSQALTGDQFF.

The count of this clone is one. The CDR3 region is CASRVAGAPEETQYF. The CDR3 DNA is TGTGCCAGCAGAGTAGCGGGGGCGCCGGAGGAGACCCAGTACTTC. The J gene is TRBJ2-5, the V gene TRBV27, with TRBD2 matching 9 bases. V was clipped by 6 bases and J by 5 bases; unmatched bases: 10. Germline values: CDR1 MNHEY, CDR2 SMNVEV (reference sequence). CDR3 length: 15 amino acids.

The chain links TRBV11-2 to TRBJ2-7, with D possibly TRBD2 on 5 matching bases. Trimming left V 3 bases short and J 3 bases short, with 15 bases between. Germline CDR1 and CDR2: SGHAT and FQNNGV. The CDR3 sequence is 15 residues long. This chain's CDR3 is CASSLRVGPIYEQYF. The CDR3 coding sequence is TGTGCCAGCAGCTTGCGGGTTGGCCCGATCTACGAGCAGTACTTC.

The rearrangement joins TRBV7-2 to TRBJ2-7; the D gene is possibly TRBD1 (5 bases). The V gene's germline CDR1 is SGHTA and CDR2 FQGNSA. V was shortened by 5 bases and J by 2 bases, with 16 bases between the two germline ends. The length of the CDR3 is 15 residues. CDR3 DNA sequence: TGTGCCAGCAGCCCCCGACAGATTTCGGCCTACGAGCAGTACTTC. Its protein is CASSPRQISAYEQYF. Based on the CDR3 plus reference TRBV7-2 and TRBJ2-7, the full variable domain is GAGVSQSPSNKVTEKGKDVELRCDPISGHTALYWYRQSLGQGLEFLIYFQGNSAPDKSGLPSDRFSAERTGGSVSTLTIQRTQQEDSAVYLCASSPRQISAYEQYFGPGTRLTVT.

As concerns this clone: At the DNA level, this CDR3 is encoded by other sequences in the same sample as well. The chain uses TRBV6-1 and TRBJ1-6; D perhaps matches TRBD1 (6 bases). V was trimmed by 4 bases and J by 3 bases, leaving 10 bases between them. CDR1 MNHNS and CDR2 SASEGT come from the germline V gene. The CDR3 contains 15 residues. The CDR3, as DNA: TGTGCCAGCAGTGTAATAGGGGGCTATAATTCACCCCTCCACTTT. This encodes CASSVIGGYNSPLHF.

This clone was seen just once. The rearrangement joins TRBV7-2 to TRBJ2-1; 11 nucleotides agree with TRBD2. Germline CDR1 and CDR2: SGHTA and FQGNSA. The CDR3 spans 16 residues. The junction had 9 bases not matched to a gene; V was cut back by 4 bases and J by 7 bases. Written as DNA, the CDR3 is TGTGCCAGCAGCTACCCTAGCGGGGGGCGAGAAAATGAGCAGTTCTTC. This gives the protein CASSYPSGGRENEQFF.

The V gene is TRBV29-1, the J gene TRBJ1-2, with 7 positions matching TRBD1. The CDR3 is 12 amino acids. Trimming removed 3 bases from V and 5 bases from J; junction bases left unmatched: 3. Germline V gene lookup returns CDR1 SQVTM and CDR2 ANQGSEA. CDR3: CSVEAGQYGYTF. The CDR3 nucleotides are TGCAGCGTTGAGGCGGGACAGTATGGCTACACCTTC.

The chain joins TRBV29-1 to TRBJ2-1, with a possible D match to TRBD2 (6 bases). The germline V gene has CDR1 SQVTM and CDR2 ANQGSEA. Trimming took off 2 bases at V and 5 bases at J, with 13 bases between the two ends. There are 14 residues in the CDR3. The DNA of the CDR3 is TGCAGCGTTGAAAAGGACTACAGGAACAATGAGCAGTTCTTC. Protein sequence: CSVEKDYRNNEQFF.

CDR3 sequence (DNA): TGTGCCAGCAGCTTAGCGCGGGAGGACAGGGGGCTTGGCGAGCAGTACTTC. It encodes CASSLAREDRGLGEQYF. V and J are TRBV7-6 and TRBJ2-7, with 11 bases that match TRBD1. V lost 0 bases to trimming and J lost 6 bases; unmatched junction nucleotides: 10. The CDR3 is made up of 17 amino acids. Germline loops: CDR1 SGHVS, CDR2 FNYEAQ.

The chain recombines TRBV4-3 with TRBJ2-7, with 8 bases that match TRBD2. This CDR3 contains 15 residues. Trimming removed 2 bases from V and 3 bases from J; junction bases left unmatched: 6. Germline CDR1 is LGHNA and CDR2 is YSLEER. Here the CDR3 reads CASSQWPGGNYEQYF. DNA for the CDR3: TGCGCCAGCAGCCAATGGCCGGGAGGGAACTACGAGCAGTACTTC.

The CDR3 coding sequence is TGCGCCAGCAGCCAAGCTACAGGGGGCGCAAAGTATGGCTACACCTTC. It is translated as CASSQATGGAKYGYTF. The genes are TRBV4-3 and TRBJ1-2; 9 bases are a match to TRBD1. V dropped 1 base and J dropped 5; count of bases not matched to a gene: 8. This CDR3 has 16 residues. Looked up from germline, CDR1 is LGHNA and CDR2 is YSLEER.

In DNA, the CDR3 is TGTGCCAGCAGTTCCCGGGACTTCCACTACGAGCAGTACTTC. Protein product: CASSSRDFHYEQYF. The chain employs TRBV6-5 and TRBJ2-7; TRBD2 might be the D (6 bases). The CDR3 sequence is 14 residues long. Looked up from germline, CDR1 is MNHEY and CDR2 is SVGAGI. V lost 4 bases and J lost 3, with 13 bases in between.

The chain employs TRBV5-4 and TRBJ2-3, with TRBD2 identical over 9 bases. V trimming: 4 bases; J trimming: 2 bases; junction bases outside the gene matches: 11. Germline assignment: CDR1 SGHNT and CDR2 YYREEE (reference sequence). The CDR3 spans 17 residues. CDR3 protein: CASSGNGTSRYTDTQYF. The CDR3, as DNA: TGTGCCAGCAGCGGGAACGGGACTAGCAGATACACAGATACGCAGTATTTT.

The rearrangement joins TRBV18 to TRBJ1-1; D gene unclear. CDR1 KGHSH and CDR2 LQKENI come from the germline V gene. This CDR3 is built from 17 residues. V was cut by 4 bases and J by 4 bases, with 22 bases left in between. CDR3 sequence reads: CASSRTREIIRGTEAFF. For the CDR3, the DNA is TGTGCCAGCTCACGTACCCGGGAGATAATCCGGGGCACTGAAGCTTTCTTT.

This chain joins TRBV5-6 and TRBJ1-3; tentative D call: TRBD1 (6 bases). CDR1 is SGHDT, CDR2 YYEEEE, per germline. With 0 bases removed from V and 4 bases from J, the gap between germline ends came to 17 bases. The CDR3 is made up of 17 amino acids. CDR3 protein: CASSLAKQGPGGNTIYF. The DNA for the CDR3 is TGTGCCAGCAGCTTGGCAAAACAGGGACCGGGCGGAAACACCATATATTTT.

The genes are TRBV7-2 and TRBJ2-3; TRBD1 agrees at 9 bases. V dropped 5 bases and J dropped 3; count of bases not matched to a gene: 9. Germline values: CDR1 SGHTA, CDR2 FQGNSA. There are 16 residues in the CDR3. The CDR3 DNA is TGTGCCAGCAGCCTTAACCGGGACAGGGTTACAGATACGCAGTATTTT. The encoded protein is CASSLNRDRVTDTQYF. Variable domain in full (rest from reference TRBV7-2 and TRBJ2-3): GAGVSQSPSNKVTEKGKDVELRCDPISGHTALYWYRQSLGQGLEFLIYFQGNSAPDKSGLPSDRFSAERTGGSVSTLTIQRTQQEDSAVYLCASSLNRDRVTDTQYFGPGTRLTVL.

The J gene is TRBJ2-7, the V gene TRBV5-1; 11 nucleotides agree with TRBD1. Germline CDR1 and CDR2: SGHRS and YFSETQ. There are 19 residues in the CDR3. V dropped 4 bases and J dropped 2; count of bases not matched to a gene: 17. The CDR3: CASSGSPGQGDPLTYEQYF. The DNA of the CDR3 is TGCGCCAGCAGCGGATCTCCGGGACAGGGGGATCCCCTTACCTACGAGCAGTACTTC.

V gene TRBV27 combines with J gene TRBJ2-7, with D possibly matching TRBD1 (5 bases). V was shortened by 0 bases and J by 0 bases, with 15 bases between the two germline ends. Germline lookup yields CDR1 MNHEY and CDR2 SMNVEV (reference sequence). The CDR3 has 17 amino acids. This chain's CDR3 is CASSLSNRIADSYEQYF. CDR3 sequence (DNA): TGTGCCAGCAGTTTATCTAACAGGATCGCGGACTCCTACGAGCAGTACTTC.

The chain links TRBV6-6 to TRBJ1-2; 7 bases match TRBD1. CDR1 is MNHNY and CDR2 is SVGAGI in the germline V gene (reference sequence). Trimming took 2 bases from V and 1 from J; bases not matched to a gene: 1. CDR3 length equals 14 residues. The CDR3 spells CASSYRDSNYGYTF. In nucleotides, the CDR3 is TGTGCCAGCAGTTACCGGGACAGTAACTATGGCTACACCTTC.